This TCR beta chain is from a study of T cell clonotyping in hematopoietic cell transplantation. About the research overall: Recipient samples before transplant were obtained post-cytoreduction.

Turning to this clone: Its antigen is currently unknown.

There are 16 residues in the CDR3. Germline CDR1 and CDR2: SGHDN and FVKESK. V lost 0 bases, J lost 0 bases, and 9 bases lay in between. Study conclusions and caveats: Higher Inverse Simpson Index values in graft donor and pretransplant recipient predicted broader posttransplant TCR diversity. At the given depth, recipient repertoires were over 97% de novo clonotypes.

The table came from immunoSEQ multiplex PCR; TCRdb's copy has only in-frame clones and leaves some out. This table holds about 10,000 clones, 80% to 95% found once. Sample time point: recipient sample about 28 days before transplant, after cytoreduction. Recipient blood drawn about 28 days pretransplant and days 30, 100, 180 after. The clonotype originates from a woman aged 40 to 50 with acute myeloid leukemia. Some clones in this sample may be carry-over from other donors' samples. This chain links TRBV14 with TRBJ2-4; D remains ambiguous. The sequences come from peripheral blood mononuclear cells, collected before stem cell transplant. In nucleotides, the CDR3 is TGTGCCAGCAGCCAAGATGCTTCGCTAGCCAAAAACATTCAGTACTTC. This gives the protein CASSQDASLAKNIQYF.